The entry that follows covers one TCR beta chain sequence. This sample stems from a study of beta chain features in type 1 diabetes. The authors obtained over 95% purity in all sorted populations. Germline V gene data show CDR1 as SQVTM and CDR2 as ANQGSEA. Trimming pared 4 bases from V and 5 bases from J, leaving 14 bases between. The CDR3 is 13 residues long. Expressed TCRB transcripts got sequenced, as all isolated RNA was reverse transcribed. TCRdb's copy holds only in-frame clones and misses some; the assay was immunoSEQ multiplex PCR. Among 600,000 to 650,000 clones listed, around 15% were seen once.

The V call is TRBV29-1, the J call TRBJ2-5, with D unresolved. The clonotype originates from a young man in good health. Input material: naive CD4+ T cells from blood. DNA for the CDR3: TGCAGCGTTGGGGGTAGGCAAGTCGAGACCCAGTACTTC. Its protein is CSVGGRQVETQYF.